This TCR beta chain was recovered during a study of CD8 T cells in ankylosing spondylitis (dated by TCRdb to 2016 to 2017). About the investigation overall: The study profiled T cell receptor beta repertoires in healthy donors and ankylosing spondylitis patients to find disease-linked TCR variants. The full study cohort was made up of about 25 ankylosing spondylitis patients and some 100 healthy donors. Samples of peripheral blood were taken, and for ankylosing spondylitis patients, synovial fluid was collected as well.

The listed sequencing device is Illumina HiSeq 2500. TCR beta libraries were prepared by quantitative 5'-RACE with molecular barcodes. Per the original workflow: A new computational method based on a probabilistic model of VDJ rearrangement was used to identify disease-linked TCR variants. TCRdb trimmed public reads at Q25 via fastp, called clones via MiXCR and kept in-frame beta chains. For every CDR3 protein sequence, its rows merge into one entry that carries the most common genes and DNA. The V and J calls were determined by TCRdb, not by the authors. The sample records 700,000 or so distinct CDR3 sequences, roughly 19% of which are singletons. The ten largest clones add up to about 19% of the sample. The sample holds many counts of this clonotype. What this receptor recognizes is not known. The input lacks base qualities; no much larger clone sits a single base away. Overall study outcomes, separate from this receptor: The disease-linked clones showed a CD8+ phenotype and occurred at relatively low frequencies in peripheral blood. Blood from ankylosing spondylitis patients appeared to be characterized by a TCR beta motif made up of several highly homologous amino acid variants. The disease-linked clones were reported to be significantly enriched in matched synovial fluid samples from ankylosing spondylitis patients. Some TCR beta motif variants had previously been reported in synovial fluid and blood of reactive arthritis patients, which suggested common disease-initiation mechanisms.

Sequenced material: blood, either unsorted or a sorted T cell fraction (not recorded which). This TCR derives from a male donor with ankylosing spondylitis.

The DNA is TGCGCCAGCAGCCTAGCAGGGGATAATTCACCCCTCCACTTT. It codes for CASSLAGDNSPLHF. The sequence joins TRBV4-1 to TRBJ1-6, with TRBD1 perhaps the D gene, on 6 matching bases. V is reduced by 4 bases and J by 5 bases, leaving a spacing of 9 bases between them. CDR1 and CDR2 are read off the germline V gene as MGHRA and YSYEKL. Reading from cysteine to phenylalanine, the CDR3 counts 14 amino acids. CDR3 DNA only is kept here, 42 bases in frame from base 1.